The clone carrying this TCR beta chain was seen repeatedly, ten times or more. The sample comes from a study of identical twins. TCRdb itself ran the 5' RACE reads through MiXCR, one entry per CDR3 protein. Of roughly 690,000 distinct CDR3 sequences in the sample, 5.5% to 6.5% were seen once. This CDR3 is 15 amino acids long. Germline lookup yields CDR1 SGHDN and CDR2 FVKESK. The germline V and J ends were trimmed by 1 base and 7 bases, with 16 bases remaining between them. The sequencing input was naive T cells sorted from blood. The sequence was collected from a man younger than 30 in good health. The rearrangement joins TRBV14 to TRBJ1-2; D is unresolved. The DNA for the CDR3 is TGTGCCAGCAGCCAAGCCCCGACTCCGGCAGGTGGCTACACCTTC. This translates into CASSQAPTPAGGYTF.